The 9 T cell receptor beta chains reported below all come from one sample, sequenced in a study of cytomegalovirus exposure and HLA in healthy donors. The PCR used 60 Vbeta and 13 Jbeta primers. Assay: immunoSEQ multiplex PCR; the TCRdb copy retains only in-frame clones and omits some. The table shows about 130,000 clones, with about 80% occurring only once. The sequenced sample was PBMCs. The source is a man over 45 in good health and CMV-seronegative.

V usage is TRBV6-5 and J usage is TRBJ2-7; 9 bases map to TRBD2. CDR1 and CDR2 from the germline V gene are MNHEY and SVGAGI. Trimming removed 6 bases from V and 7 bases from J; junction bases left unmatched: 10. The CDR3 is 14 residues long. In DNA form, the CDR3 reads TGTGCCAGCAGGGAGACTAGCGGTAAATTGGAGCAGTACTTC. Its protein is CASRETSGKLEQYF.

The gene calls are TRBV11-2 and TRBJ2-3, with a possible D match to TRBD1 (6 bases). Germline assignment: CDR1 SGHAT and CDR2 FQNNGV. The CDR3 sequence is 15 residues long. V was cut by 3 bases and J by 0 bases, with 10 bases left in between. The CDR3 DNA reads as TGTGCCAGCAGCTTGGGGACATCTAGCACAGATACGCAGTATTTT. It is translated as CASSLGTSSTDTQYF.

V is TRBV4-1 and J is TRBJ2-6, with 7 bases that match TRBD1. The CDR3 has 17 residues. Germline CDR1 is MGHRA and CDR2 is YSYEKL. Germline trimming cut 3 bases from V and 2 bases from J; bases unmatched to any gene: 7. CDR3 amino acids: CASSHGDSVTGANVLTF. Here the CDR3 DNA reads TGCGCCAGCAGCCATGGGGACAGCGTTACTGGGGCCAACGTCCTGACTTTC.

This clone is a singleton in its sample. The chain joins TRBV5-1 to TRBJ1-1; no clear D. Deletions cut 5 bases from V and 0 bases from J, with 14 bases between. CDR1 is SGHRS, CDR2 YFSETQ, per germline. This CDR3 comprises 15 residues. The CDR3 sequence is CASRNTLSVNTEAFF. Written as DNA, the CDR3 is TGCGCCAGCAGGAATACCCTCAGCGTGAACACTGAAGCTTTCTTT.

V gene TRBV6-1 combines with J gene TRBJ2-5; TRBD2 is a possible D gene (7 bases). Gene TRBJ2-7 matches the end of the DNA better, so the J call may be wrong. CDR3 length equals 15 residues. Germline values: CDR1 MNHNS, CDR2 SASEGT. The CDR3 protein is CASSVQGGGTREQYF. DNA of the CDR3: TGTGCCAGCAGTGTCCAAGGGGGAGGGACCCGCGAGCAGTACTTC.

This clone was detected only once. V and J are TRBV27 and TRBJ2-2, with a weak D call TRBD1 (6 bases). Deletions cut 6 bases from V and 3 bases from J, with 14 bases between. The CDR3 length is 15 residues. Germline V gives CDR1 MNHEY, CDR2 SMNVEV (reference sequence). CDR3 protein: CASRGGSYDTGELFF. The CDR3 DNA reads TGTGCCAGCAGAGGGGGATCCTACGACACCGGGGAGCTGTTTTTT.

Only one count was recorded for this clone. The chain links TRBV10-3 to TRBJ2-5, with 9 bases aligning to TRBD1. The J call may be faulty, since TRBJ2-7 better matches the DNA end. The CDR3 runs 14 residues. The germline V gene encodes CDR1 ENHRY and CDR2 SYGVKD. The CDR3 spells CAIKSGQGFNEQYF. DNA for the CDR3: TGTGCCATCAAGTCCGGACAGGGGTTCAACGAGCAGTACTTC.

This clone came up once. The rearrangement links TRBV5-8 to TRBJ2-5, with D possibly TRBD1 on 6 matching bases. Trimming left V 3 bases short and J 1 base short, with 16 bases between. The germline V gene encodes CDR1 SGHTS and CDR2 YDEGEE. There are 16 residues in the CDR3. CDR3 sequence (DNA): TGTGCCAGCAGCTACGGACAGAAGGTGACCCAAGAGACCCAGTACTTC. The encoded protein is CASSYGQKVTQETQYF.

The chain couples TRBV11-2 to TRBJ1-6; D is undetermined. Germline loops: CDR1 SGHAT, CDR2 FQNNGV. This CDR3 region has 12 residues. With 2 bases removed from V and 13 bases from J, the gap between germline ends came to 9 bases. The CDR3 region has the DNA TGTGCCAGCAGCTTAATCCTGGCTCCCCTCCACTTT. Residues: CASSLILAPLHF.